This T cell receptor (beta chain) was captured by sequencing in a study of blood T cells in healthy people across ages. Broader study findings: Long-lived donors had more naive CD4+ cells and higher diversity than aged donors. Reliance upon unsorted PBMCs precluded definitive naive versus antigen-experienced comparison.

CDR1 and CDR2 (germline): MNHEY, SVGAGI. Trimming left V 0 bases short and J 4 bases short, with 19 bases between. This CDR3 contains 17 residues. All donors came from Russia, were Caucasian and healthy, and spanned ages about 6 to 100. In the case of this clonotype: Its target is unknown.

Next came a second PCR, run for about 7 to 12 cycles, which used a sample-barcoded 5' primer along with a J-beta primer mix. With 12 random nucleotides, a template-switch adaptor tagged each individual cDNA molecule. Each CDR3 protein gets one entry after TCRdb re-called the 5' RACE reads with MiXCR. The sample lists 1.8 million or so distinct CDR3 sequences, about two fifths seen once, with 20% to 25% in the top ten. The genes are TRBV6-5 and TRBJ2-7; either TRBD1 or TRBD2 may fit D (6 bases each). The sequence came from a human donor in good health. Specimen: blood. Here the CDR3 reads CASSYSLPSTGGYEQYF. CDR3 sequence (DNA): TGTGCCAGCAGTTACTCTCTCCCCTCGACAGGAGGGTACGAGCAGTACTTC.